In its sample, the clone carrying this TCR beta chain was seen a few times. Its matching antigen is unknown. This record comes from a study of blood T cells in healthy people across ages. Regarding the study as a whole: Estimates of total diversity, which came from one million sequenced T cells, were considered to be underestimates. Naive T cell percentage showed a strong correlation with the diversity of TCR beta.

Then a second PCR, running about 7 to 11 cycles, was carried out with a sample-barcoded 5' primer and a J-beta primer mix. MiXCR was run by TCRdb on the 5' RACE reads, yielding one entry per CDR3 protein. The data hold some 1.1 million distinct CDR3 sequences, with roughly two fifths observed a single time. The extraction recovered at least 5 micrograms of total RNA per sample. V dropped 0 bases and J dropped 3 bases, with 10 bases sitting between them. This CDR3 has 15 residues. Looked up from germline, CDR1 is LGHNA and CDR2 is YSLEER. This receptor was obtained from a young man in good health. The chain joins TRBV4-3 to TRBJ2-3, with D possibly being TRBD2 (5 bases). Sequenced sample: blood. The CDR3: CASSQELARTDTQYF. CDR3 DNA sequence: TGCGCCAGCAGCCAAGAGTTAGCGCGAACAGATACGCAGTATTTT.